This T cell receptor beta chain was sequenced in a study of beta chain features in type 1 diabetes. Study conclusions and caveats: In every one of the four CD4+ subsets, TCRB CDR3s were moderately but significantly shorter in Type 1 diabetes patients.

Trimming removed 6 bases at V and 0 bases at J, with 18 bases between. CDR1 is LGHNA and CDR2 is YNFKEQ in the germline V gene. The CDR3 has 16 residues. The table lists this clone with a few counts. The antigen is not known. As every portion of the isolated RNA was reverse transcribed, the sequencing read expressed TCRB transcripts. The repertoire was sequenced with immunoSEQ multiplex PCR; TCRdb's copy has only in-frame clones and lacks some. The sample lists about 660,000 clones; over 12% were seen once. The material sequenced was naive CD4+ T cells from blood. The sequence derives from a man younger than 30 with type 1 diabetes. V usage is TRBV4-2 and J usage is TRBJ2-7; D may match TRBD1 or TRBD2 (5 bases each). The CDR3 DNA reads as TGTGCCAGCAGTCGGGACCAGACGAGAAGCTCCTACGAGCAGTACTTC. This translates into CASSRDQTRSSYEQYF.